A selection of T cell receptor beta chains follows, all from one sample in a study of cytotoxic CD8 clonotypes in ibrutinib-treated CLL. Here immunoSEQ multiplex PCR was the method, and the copy in TCRdb shows in-frame clones only, minus some. The table shows 70,000 to 85,000 clones, with around 84% occurring only once. The starting material was PBMCs, obtained at disease progression, from a patient treated with ibrutinib. The source of these receptors is a human donor with chronic lymphocytic leukemia. CDR3s include the opening cysteine and the closing phenylalanine or tryptophan. A D gene is named only where the DNA matches it firmly. Rows give clone size only sometimes, using once, few, many, or a class for an expanded clone.

TRBJ2-5,TRBD1,.,TRBV5-1,TGCGCCAGCAGCTCCACAGGGGGCACAGAAGAGACCCAGTACTTC,CASSSTGGTEETQYF
TRBJ1-3,TRBD1,.,TRBV6-5,TGTGCCAGCAGGAGGACAGGGACTGGAAACACCATATATTTT,CASRRTGTGNTIYF
TRBJ2-5,TRBD2,.,TRBV5-6,TGTGCCAGCAGCTCAGGCCCAGCGGGGGGTTCGGAGACCCAGTACTTC,CASSSGPAGGSETQYF
TRBJ2-1,.,.,TRBV25-1,TGTGCCAGCAGTGAAACCCCTCGGCGGAGCAATGAGCAGTTCTTC,CASSETPRRSNEQFF
TRBJ1-6,.,.,TRBV7-6,TGTGCCAGCAGCTTATTAGGTTCACCCCTCCACTTT,CASSLLGSPLHF
TRBJ2-5,TRBD1,.,TRBV6-5,TGTGCCAGCAGTATCTGGGGACAGAACCAAGAGACCCAGTACTTC,CASSIWGQNQETQYF
TRBJ1-2,.,.,TRBV2,TGTGCCAGCAGTGAAAGGTCGGTTTATGGCTACACCTTC,CASSERSVYGYTF
TRBJ2-7,TRBD1,.,TRBV2,TGTGCCAGCACGGGGACAGTGGATGACGAGCAGTACTTC,CASTGTVDDEQYF
TRBJ2-2,.,few,TRBV9,TGTGCCAGCAGCCCTCCCGTAGGGGCGGCCGGGGAGCTGTTTTTT,CASSPPVGAAGELFF
TRBJ2-7,.,.,TRBV18,TGTGCCAGCTCACTTTCTCCGACCGAGCAGTACTTC,CASSLSPTEQYF
TRBJ2-1,.,once,TRBV14,TGTGCCAGCAGCCAATATAGGGGCGATGAGCAGTTCTTC,CASSQYRGDEQFF
TRBJ1-3,.,.,TRBV2,TGTGCCAGCAGTATAGGGGGGATTGGAAACACCATATATTTT,CASSIGGIGNTIYF
TRBJ2-6,.,few,TRBV7-9,TGTGCCAGCAGCTTTGATGGGGCCAACGTCCTGACTTTC,CASSFDGANVLTF
TRBJ2-3,TRBD2,once,TRBV10-3,TGTGCCACGAGATATTTAGCGGGAGGCCCAGATACGCAGTATTTT,CATRYLAGGPDTQYF
TRBJ1-1,TRBD1,.,TRBV18,TGTGCCAGCTCACCTTGGACAGGGGGAAATACTGAAGCTTTCTTT,CASSPWTGGNTEAFF
TRBJ1-2,.,.,TRBV30,TGTGCCTGGAGTGTTTTCCAGGGCGGGGAAGACTATGGCTACACCTTC,CAWSVFQGGEDYGYTF
TRBJ1-4,.,.,TRBV2,TGTGCCAGCAGACAGGAGGATGAAAAACTGTTTTTT,CASRQEDEKLFF
TRBJ2-5,.,.,TRBV12-5,TGTGCTAGTGGTTTAGGAGAGACCCAGTACTTC,CASGLGETQYF
TRBJ1-5,.,.,TRBV2,TGTGCCAGCAGTGAACGCAGGGTGGGCAATCAGCCCCAGCATTTT,CASSERRVGNQPQHF
TRBJ2-2,.,.,TRBV5-1,TGCGCCAGCAGCTTGGGTCCGGGGGGCCTATACACCGGGGAGCTGTTTTTT,CASSLGPGGLYTGELFF
TRBJ2-7,.,.,TRBV6-5,TGTGCCAGCAGTTACTCTCCGAGATATAGCGAGCAGTACTTC,CASSYSPRYSEQYF
TRBJ1-6,.,.,TRBV28,TGTGCCAGCAGTTTTCGGTCTTTCGCACAGGGATCTAATTCACCCCTCCACTTT,CASSFRSFAQGSNSPLHF
TRBJ2-1,TRBD1,.,TRBV9,TGTGCCAGCAGCGTAGCAGGGACAGAAGGGCAGTTCTTC,CASSVAGTEGQFF
TRBJ1-5,.,.,TRBV4-2,TGTGCCAGCAGCCAAGACTCACTGGTTAGTTTTAGCAATCAGCCCCAGCATTTT,CASSQDSLVSFSNQPQHF
TRBJ1-5,.,.,TRBV7-8,TGTGCCAGCAGCTTAGCGCCGGGAACACAGCCCCAGCATTTT,CASSLAPGTQPQHF
TRBJ2-7,.,.,TRBV5-1,TGCGCCAGCAGCTCATATTCTTTGTCCTACGAGCAGTACTTC,CASSSYSLSYEQYF
TRBJ1-4,TRBD1,.,TRBV28,TGTGCCAGCAGTTATAGTATTTGGGACAGGGAAAATGAAAAACTGTTTTTT,CASSYSIWDRENEKLFF
TRBJ2-4,TRBD1,.,TRBV6-1,TGTGCCAGCAGTGAATTCGGGCAGGGGGCTGTCAAAAACATTCAGTACTTC,CASSEFGQGAVKNIQYF
TRBJ1-6,.,.,TRBV28,TGTGCCAGCAGTTGGGGTGGTAATTCACCCCTCCACTTT,CASSWGGNSPLHF
TRBJ1-4,TRBD1,many,TRBV18,TGTGCCAGCTCACCACAGAAGCCCGGGACAGGAACAGAAAAACTGTTTTTT,CASSPQKPGTGTEKLFF
TRBJ2-1,TRBD2,.,TRBV13,TGTGCCAGCAGTCCAACCGGGACTAGCGACGATTTCTACAATGAGCAGTTCTTC,CASSPTGTSDDFYNEQFF
TRBJ2-7,.,.,TRBV18,TGTGCCAGCTCACCACCAACAGGAGGGGGTTACGAGCAGTACTTC,CASSPPTGGGYEQYF
TRBJ2-5,.,.,TRBV6-4,TGTGCCAGCAGTGACGGCGCGGGGGCCGGGGAGACCCAGTACTTC,CASSDGAGAGETQYF
TRBJ2-2,.,.,TRBV21-1,TGTGCCAGCAGCCCATCCGGGACTAGCGGGGTGGTTTGGGAGCTGTTTTTT,CASSPSGTSGVVWELFF
TRBJ1-6,TRBD1,.,TRBV10-3,TGTGCCATCAGTGTGACGGACTTTTCAGGGGGCCAACCCCTCCACTTT,CAISVTDFSGGQPLHF
TRBJ1-2,.,.,TRBV6-5,TGTGCCAGCAGTTACGGAGGCCCAGGGACCTATGGCTACACCTTC,CASSYGGPGTYGYTF
TRBJ2-6,.,.,TRBV13,TGTGCCAGCAGCTTCCAGGGTACTGGGGCCAACGTCCTGACTTTC,CASSFQGTGANVLTF
TRBJ1-1,.,.,TRBV7-3,TGTGCCAGCAGCAGGGACCGGACCGCAGAAGCTTTCTTT,CASSRDRTAEAFF
TRBJ1-2,TRBD1,.,TRBV18,TGTGCCAGCTCACCTATCCGGGACAGCTATGGCTACACCTTC,CASSPIRDSYGYTF
TRBJ1-4,.,.,TRBV7-9,TGTGCCAGCAGCTGGGGCACAGCTAATGAAAAACTGTTTTTT,CASSWGTANEKLFF
TRBJ1-6,.,.,TRBV28,TGTGCCAGTGGCCGGGGGCGGCGGTCCTATAATTCACCCCTCCACTTT,CASGRGRRSYNSPLHF
TRBJ2-1,.,few,TRBV5-1,TGCGCCAGCAGCTGGCAGCTTTACAATGAGCAGTTCTTC,CASSWQLYNEQFF